Following are 5 T cell receptor beta chains from one sample sequenced in a study of Graves' ophthalmopathy and Graves' hyperthyroidism. Investigators amplified TCR beta CDR3 regions from RNA transcripts. The first round was an RT-PCR with HTBI primers, and the second round was a multiplex PCR. TCRdb passed the multiplex PCR reads through MiXCR, listing each CDR3 protein once. The sample contains 200,000 to 250,000 distinct CDR3 sequences, about 22% of which appear only once. Input material: peripheral blood. Receptors originate from a woman aged 45 to 65 with Graves' ophthalmopathy.

This clonotype was recorded at least ten times. This chain joins TRBV20-1 and TRBJ2-2; 7 positions agree with TRBD1. Germline V gene sequence: CDR1 DFQATT, CDR2 SNEGSKA (reference sequence). The length of the CDR3 is 15 residues. V lost 4 bases to trimming and J lost 9 bases; unmatched junction nucleotides: 14. CDR3: CSATTSDRRRRELFF. The DNA for the CDR3 is TGCAGTGCTACAACCTCGGACAGGCGCCGGCGGGAGCTGTTTTTT.

At least ten counts were recorded for this clonotype. The V and J genes are TRBV28 and TRBJ1-5, with D maybe TRBD1 (5 bases). CDR1 is MDHEN, CDR2 SYDVKM, per germline. The CDR3 consists of 15 residues. Trimming stripped 2 bases from V and 3 bases from J, with 11 bases between. The CDR3 region is CASSLPRALNQPQHF. CDR3 bases: TGTGCCAGCAGTTTACCCAGGGCCCTCAATCAGCCCCAGCATTTT.

The chain joins TRBV12-3 or TRBV12-4 to TRBJ1-2, with D hard to call. With 3 bases removed from V and 13 bases from J, the gap between germline ends came to 12 bases. CDR3 size: 11 residues. CDR3 sequence: CASSFSGTSTF. In nucleotides, the CDR3 is TGTGCCAGCAGTTTCTCAGGAACCAGCACCTTC.

V and J are TRBV18 and TRBJ2-7; D may be TRBD2 (5 bases). The CDR3 is made up of 15 amino acids. Per germline, CDR1 KGHSH and CDR2 LQKENI. V lost 4 bases and J 0 bases, leaving 13 bases between the germline ends. The CDR3 DNA reads as TGTGCCAGCTCACAGCGGACCCAGAGCTCCTACGAGCAGTACTTC. It translates to CASSQRTQSSYEQYF.

As to this clonotype: The CDR3 carries no conserved terminal phenylalanine or tryptophan, so it likely arises from a read error. The chain links TRBV5-1 to TRBJ2-2; 8 bases fit TRBD1. Per germline, CDR1 SGHRS and CDR2 YFSETQ. The CDR3 runs 15 residues. The CDR3 spells CASSLRTGNAGELFL. The CDR3, as DNA: TGCGCCAGCAGCTTGAGGACAGGGAACGCCGGGGAGCTGTTTCTT.